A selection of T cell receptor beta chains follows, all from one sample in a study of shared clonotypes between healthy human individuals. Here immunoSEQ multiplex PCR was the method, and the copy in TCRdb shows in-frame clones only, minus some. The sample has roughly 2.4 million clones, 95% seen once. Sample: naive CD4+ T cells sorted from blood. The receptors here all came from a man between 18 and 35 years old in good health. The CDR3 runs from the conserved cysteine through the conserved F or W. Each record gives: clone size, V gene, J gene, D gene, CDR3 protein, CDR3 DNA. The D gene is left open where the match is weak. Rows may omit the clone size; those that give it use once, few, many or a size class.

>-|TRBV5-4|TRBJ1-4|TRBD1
CASSLTGTGGAGTNEKLFF
TGTGCCAGCAGCTTGACCGGGACAGGGGGCGCCGGCACTAATGAAAAACTGTTTTTT
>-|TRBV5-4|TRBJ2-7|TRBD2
CASSLRLAGDHEQYF
TGTGCCAGCAGCCTTAGACTAGCGGGAGACCACGAGCAGTACTTC
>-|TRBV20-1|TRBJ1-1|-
CSARYVGEAFF
TGCAGTGCTAGGTACGTGGGGGAAGCTTTCTTT
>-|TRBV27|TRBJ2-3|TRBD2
CASSLTPGTRVGTDTQYF
TGTGCCAGCAGTTTAACCCCGGGGACTAGGGTGGGAACAGATACGCAGTATTTT
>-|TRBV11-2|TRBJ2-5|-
CASSPRVPVETQYF
TGTGCCAGCAGCCCCCGGGTTCCCGTGGAGACCCAGTACTTC
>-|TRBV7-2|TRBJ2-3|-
CASSLDFSTDTQYF
TGTGCCAGCAGCTTAGACTTTTCCACAGATACGCAGTATTTT
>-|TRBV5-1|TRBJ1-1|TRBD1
CASSGQGGNTEAFF
TGCGCCAGTTCGGGACAGGGTGGAAACACTGAAGCTTTCTTT
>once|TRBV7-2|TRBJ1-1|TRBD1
CASSSTGGANTEAFF
TGTGCCAGCAGCTCAACAGGGGGGGCGAACACTGAAGCTTTCTTT
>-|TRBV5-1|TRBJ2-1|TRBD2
CASSLDGAGVDEQFF
TGCGCCAGCAGCTTGGATGGAGCGGGAGTAGATGAGCAGTTCTTC
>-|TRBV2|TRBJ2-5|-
CASTGRAPAQETQYF
TGTGCCAGCACGGGCAGGGCGCCGGCCCAAGAGACCCAGTACTTC
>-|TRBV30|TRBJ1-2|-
CAWAPGHGGYTF
TGTGCCTGGGCCCCAGGGCACGGTGGCTACACCTTC
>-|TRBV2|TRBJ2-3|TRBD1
CASRGQGRTDTQYF
TGTGCCAGCAGGGGACAGGGGCGCACAGATACGCAGTATTTT
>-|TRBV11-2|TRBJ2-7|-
CASSFTLARATEQYF
TGTGCCAGCAGCTTTACCCTAGCGCGGGCCACCGAGCAGTACTTC
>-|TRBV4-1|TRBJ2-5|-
CASSQDGTLQETQYF
TGCGCCAGCAGCCAAGACGGGACTCTCCAAGAGACCCAGTACTTC
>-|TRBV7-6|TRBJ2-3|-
CASSLASGTDTQYF
TGTGCCAGCAGCTTAGCCAGCGGGACAGATACGCAGTATTTT
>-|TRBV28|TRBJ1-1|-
CASSNQGMGYTEAFF
TGTGCCAGCAGTAATCAGGGAATGGGGTACACTGAAGCTTTCTTT
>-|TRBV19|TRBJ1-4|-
CATCQGAGEKLFF
TGTGCCACTTGCCAGGGCGCAGGTGAAAAACTGTTTTTT
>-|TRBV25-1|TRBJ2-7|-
CASSDQTNYEQYF
TGTGCCAGCAGTGACCAGACGAACTACGAGCAGTACTTC
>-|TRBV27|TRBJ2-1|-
CASSESGSSYNEQFF
TGTGCCAGCAGTGAATCGGGTAGCTCCTACAATGAGCAGTTCTTC
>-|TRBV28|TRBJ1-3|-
CASSQPGPGNTIYF
TGTGCCAGCAGTCAGCCAGGGCCCGGAAACACCATATATTTT
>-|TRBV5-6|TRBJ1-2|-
CASSLFFGEYGYTF
TGTGCCAGCAGCTTATTTTTTGGGGAATATGGCTACACCTTC
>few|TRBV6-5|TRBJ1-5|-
CASSYSGVQPQHF
TGTGCCAGCAGTTACTCGGGGGTTCAGCCCCAGCATTTT
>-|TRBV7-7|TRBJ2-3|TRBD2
CASSLGLAASTDTQYF
TGTGCTAGCAGCTTAGGGCTAGCGGCTAGCACAGATACGCAGTATTTT
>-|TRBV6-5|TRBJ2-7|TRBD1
CASSSTGAYEQYF
TGTGCCAGCAGTTCGACAGGGGCCTACGAGCAGTACTTC
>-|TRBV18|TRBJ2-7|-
CASSRGVESYEQYF
TGTGCCAGCTCAAGGGGTGTCGAATCCTACGAGCAGTACTTC
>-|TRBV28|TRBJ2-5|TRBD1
CASSPGTVQETQYF
TGTGCCAGCAGTCCGGGGACAGTACAAGAGACCCAGTACTTC
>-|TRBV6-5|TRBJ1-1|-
CASRTTTGQPEAFF
TGTGCCAGCAGAACGACCACCGGACAACCTGAAGCTTTCTTT
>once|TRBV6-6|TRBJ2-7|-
CASSYEASYEQYF
TGTGCCAGCAGTTACGAGGCATCCTACGAGCAGTACTTC
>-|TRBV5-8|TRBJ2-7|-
CASRGPGYTYEQYF
TGTGCCAGCAGGGGTCCGGGATACACCTACGAGCAGTACTTC
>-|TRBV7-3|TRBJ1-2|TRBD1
CASSSSRGQGNYGYTF
TGTGCCAGCAGCTCATCCCGGGGACAGGGTAACTATGGCTACACCTTC
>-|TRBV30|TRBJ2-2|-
CANGGRVNTGELFF
TGTGCCAACGGAGGCCGGGTAAACACCGGGGAGCTGTTTTTT
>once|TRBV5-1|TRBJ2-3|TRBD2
CASSLQGGPWDTQYF
TGCGCCAGCAGCTTGCAGGGAGGGCCATGGGATACGCAGTATTTT
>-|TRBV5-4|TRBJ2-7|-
CASSLEGSSYEQYF
TGTGCCAGCAGCTTGGAGGGAAGCTCCTACGAGCAGTACTTC
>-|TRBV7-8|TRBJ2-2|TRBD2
CASSLRGGHTGELFF
TGTGCCAGCAGCTTACGGGGGGGCCACACCGGGGAGCTGTTTTTT
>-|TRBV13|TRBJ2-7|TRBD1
CASSPGQGSSYEQYF
TGTGCCAGCAGCCCCGGACAGGGGAGTTCCTACGAGCAGTACTTC
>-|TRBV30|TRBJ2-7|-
CAWKSILAGEQYF
TGTGCCTGGAAATCTATCTTAGCAGGCGAGCAGTACTTC
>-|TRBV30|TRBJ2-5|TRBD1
CAWSGQGLETQYF
TGTGCCTGGAGTGGACAGGGATTGGAGACCCAGTACTTC
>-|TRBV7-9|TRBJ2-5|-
CASSLTGKGETQYF
TGTGCCAGCAGCTTAACGGGGAAGGGAGAGACCCAGTACTTC
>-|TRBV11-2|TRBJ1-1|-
CASSQGPNFRGAFF
TGTGCCAGCAGCCAGGGACCCAATTTTAGAGGGGCTTTCTTT
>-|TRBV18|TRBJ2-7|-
CASSRTGAPDEQYF
TGTGCCAGCTCACGAACCGGGGCCCCGGACGAGCAGTACTTC
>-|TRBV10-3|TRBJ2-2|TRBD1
CAINSGQGIIPGELFF
TGTGCCATCAACAGCGGACAGGGGATCATCCCCGGGGAGCTGTTTTTT
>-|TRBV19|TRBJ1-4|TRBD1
CASSAAGGTNEKLFF
TGTGCCAGTAGTGCCGCAGGGGGCACTAATGAAAAACTGTTTTTT
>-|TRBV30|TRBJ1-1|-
CAWRSMGMNTEAFF
TGTGCCTGGAGGTCCATGGGGATGAACACTGAAGCTTTCTTT
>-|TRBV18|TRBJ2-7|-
CASSPSLVGGQTYEQYF
TGTGCCAGCTCACCCTCGTTAGTCGGGGGACAGACATACGAGCAGTACTTC
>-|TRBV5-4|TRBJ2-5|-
CASSSPNVETQYF
TGTGCCAGCAGCTCCCCCAATGTCGAGACCCAGTACTTC
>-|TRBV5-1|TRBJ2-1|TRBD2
CASSLTKTSGNDNEQFF
TGCGCCAGCAGCCTTACGAAGACTAGCGGGAATGACAATGAGCAGTTCTTC
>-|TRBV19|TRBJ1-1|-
CASSVTGNTEAFF
TGTGCCAGTAGTGTGACAGGGAACACTGAAGCTTTCTTT
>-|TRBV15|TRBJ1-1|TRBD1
CATSRDWDRYEAFF
TGTGCCACCAGCAGAGATTGGGACAGATATGAAGCTTTCTTT
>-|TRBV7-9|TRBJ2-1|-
CASSLFGSENYNEQFF
TGTGCCAGCAGCTTATTCGGGTCGGAAAACTACAATGAGCAGTTCTTC
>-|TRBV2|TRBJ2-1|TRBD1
CASSGGQGWGEQFF
TGTGCCAGCAGTGGGGGACAGGGATGGGGTGAGCAGTTCTTC
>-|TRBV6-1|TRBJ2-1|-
CASSGLGVEQFF
TGTGCCAGCTCGGGACTGGGGGTTGAGCAGTTCTTC
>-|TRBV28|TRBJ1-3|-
CASSSAVLDSGNTIYF
TGTGCCAGCAGTTCTGCGGTCCTTGACTCTGGAAACACCATATATTTT
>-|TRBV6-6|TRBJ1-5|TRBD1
CASSYGTGGNQPQHF
TGTGCCAGCAGTTACGGGACAGGGGGGAATCAGCCCCAGCATTTT
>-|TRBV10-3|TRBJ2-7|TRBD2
CAISDGRAASGMVAYEQYF
TGTGCCATCAGTGATGGCAGGGCGGCTAGCGGGATGGTCGCGTACGAGCAGTACTTC
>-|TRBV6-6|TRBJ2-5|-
CASSSWAGGTQYF
TGTGCCAGCAGTTCCTGGGCCGGCGGGACCCAGTACTTC
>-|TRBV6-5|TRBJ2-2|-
CASSYSSRGSGELFF
TGTGCCAGCAGTTACTCGAGTAGAGGATCCGGGGAGCTGTTTTTT
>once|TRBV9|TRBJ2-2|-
CASSVGGEAGELFF
TGTGCCAGCAGCGTCGGCGGGGAGGCCGGGGAGCTGTTTTTT
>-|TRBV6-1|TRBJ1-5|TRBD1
CAIQGADSNQPQHF
TGTGCCATACAGGGGGCGGATAGCAATCAGCCCCAGCATTTT